One and the same sample provided the 2 T cell receptor beta chains below, sequenced in a study of human T cells and chemical hapten exposure. The time point is: pre-sensitization, week 0. Documented treatment: therapeutic diphenylcyclopropenone sensitization with weekly scalp DPC. TCRdb ran MiXCR on the RACE reads and lists one entry per CDR3 protein. The sample holds more than 55,000 distinct CDR3 sequences, more than 7.5% seen once. The sample consisted of whole blood, taken in connection with sensitization to the hapten diphenylcyclopropenone (DPC). These receptors came from a man between 40 and 49 years old with alopecia areata. Some clones in this sample may be carry-over from other donors' samples.

This clonotype occurred many times. The CDR3 here is CASSLSVSTDTQYF. CDR3 DNA sequence: TGTGCCAGCAGCTTAAGTGTTAGCACAGATACGCAGTATTTT. The chain is built from TRBV7-2 and TRBJ2-3, with D unclear. In germline, CDR1 is SGHTA, CDR2 FQGNSA. The CDR3 spans 14 residues. The germline V and J ends were trimmed by 2 bases and 0 bases, with 6 bases remaining between them.

This clonotype was recorded a few times. This chain joins TRBV2 and TRBJ1-6, with D maybe TRBD1 (5 bases). Looked up from germline, CDR1 is SNHLY and CDR2 is FYNNEI. This CDR3 spans 14 amino acids. Trimming shortened V by 6 bases and J by 5 bases, and 11 bases separated the two germline ends. CDR3 region: CASRRGRNNSPLHF. For the CDR3, the DNA is TGTGCCAGCAGGCGGGGCCGGAATAATTCACCCCTCCACTTT.